This entry lists 21 T cell receptor beta chains sequenced from one sample in a study of blood T cell repertoires in COVID-19. Using immunoSEQ multiplex PCR, the repertoire was profiled, and TCRdb retains in-frame clones only, with some absent. The table shows 130,000 to 150,000 clones, with 80% to 90% occurring only once. What was sequenced was peripheral blood. These receptors all come from a woman aged 55 to 70 with active COVID-19.

A note on this clone: Different DNA sequences within this sample yield the same CDR3. The V and J genes are TRBV15 and TRBJ2-5, with TRBD1 matching over 7 bases. With 1 base clipped from V and 5 bases from J, the junction kept 4 bases outside the gene matches. The CDR3 loop spans 14 amino acids. CDR1 and CDR2 (germline): LNHNV, YYDKDF (reference sequence). This chain's CDR3 is CATSRGQGGETQYF. Written as DNA, the CDR3 is TGTGCCACCAGCAGAGGACAGGGTGGGGAGACCCAGTACTTC.

This clone was found a few times. Here the CDR3 DNA reads TGTGCCAGCAGCTCTGGACAGGGAGGAAGTATGTATGGCTACACCTTC. Protein product: CASSSGQGGSMYGYTF. V usage is TRBV7-9 and J usage is TRBJ1-2; 8 nucleotides align to TRBD1. The CDR3 consists of 16 residues. CDR1 is SEHNR, CDR2 FQNEAQ, per germline (reference sequence). V lost 4 bases to trimming and J lost 5 bases; unmatched junction nucleotides: 12. The full variable domain, rest sourced from reference TRBV7-9 and TRBJ1-2, is DTGVSQNPRHKITKRGQNVTFRCDPISEHNRLYWYRQTLGQGPEFLTYFQNEAQLEKSRLLSDRFSAERPKGSFSTLEIQRTEQGDSAMYLCASSSGQGGSMYGYTFGSGTRLTVV.

The V gene is TRBV6-2 or TRBV6-3, the J gene TRBJ2-5, with 8 bases fitting TRBD1. The length of the CDR3 is 18 residues. Germline-derived CDR1 and CDR2 are MNHEY and SVGEGT. With 2 bases clipped from V and 4 bases from J, the junction kept 15 bases outside the gene matches. The CDR3 reads CASSYRIIPTGDRETQYF. Written as DNA, the CDR3 is TGTGCCAGCAGTTACCGGATTATCCCGACAGGGGATCGAGAGACCCAGTACTTC.

The J gene is TRBJ2-3, the V gene TRBV3-1 (or the pseudogene TRBV3-2); D may be TRBD2 (5 bases). The CDR3 length is 16 residues. The germline V and J ends were trimmed by 0 bases and 5 bases, with 15 bases remaining between them. Germline V lookup: CDR1 LGHDT, CDR2 YNNKEL (reference sequence). CDR3 bases: TGTGCCAGCAGCCAAGATAAACTAGTGGTCCAAGATACGCAGTATTTT. Its protein product is CASSQDKLVVQDTQYF.

The V and J genes are TRBV3-1 (or the pseudogene TRBV3-2) and TRBJ2-1; TRBD2 agrees at 14 bases. The CDR3 runs to 17 residues. The junction had 7 bases not matched to a gene; V was cut back by 3 bases and J by 6 bases. CDR1 LGHDT and CDR2 YNNKEL come from the germline V gene (reference sequence). This CDR3 is CASSHLTGTSGSNEQFF. As DNA, the CDR3 is TGTGCCAGCAGCCATCTTACCGGGACTAGCGGGAGCAATGAGCAGTTCTTC.

V is TRBV11-2 and J is TRBJ2-1, with 8 bases aligning to TRBD2. This CDR3 comprises 17 residues. Losses at the gene ends were 1 base for V and 4 bases for J; bases not matched to a gene: 9. The germline V gene has CDR1 SGHAT and CDR2 FQNNGV. Here the CDR3 reads CASSLGAGVRLYNEQFF. In DNA form, the CDR3 reads TGTGCCAGCAGCTTAGGAGCGGGGGTTCGACTGTACAATGAGCAGTTCTTC.

The rearrangement links TRBV28 to TRBJ1-2; possible D gene TRBD1, 5 bases. CDR3 size: 15 residues. Germline-derived CDR1 and CDR2 are MDHEN and SYDVKM. Trimming removed 1 base from V and 7 bases from J, with 16 bases in between. The CDR3 reads CASSLLVGAYGGYTF. The DNA for the CDR3 is TGTGCCAGCAGTTTATTGGTAGGGGCGTATGGTGGCTACACCTTC.

The gene calls are TRBV27 and TRBJ2-1, with a tentative D call TRBD2 (6 bases). CDR3 length: 16 amino acids. Germline V gene data show CDR1 as MNHEY and CDR2 as SMNVEV (reference sequence). V lost 5 bases and J 8 bases, leaving 22 bases between the germline ends. CDR3 in amino acids: CASSAGTAQGRHEQFF. CDR3 in DNA: TGTGCCAGCAGTGCGGGGACTGCCCAAGGGCGCCATGAGCAGTTCTTC.

This rearrangement joins TRBV9 to TRBJ1-2; perhaps TRBD1 as D (6 bases). V lost 6 bases to trimming and J lost 5 bases, with 20 bases between them. This CDR3 has 15 residues. Germline V lookup: CDR1 SGDLS, CDR2 YYNGEE. CDR3 DNA: TGTGCCAGCACCCACGTCGCAGGGGTAGGATATGGCTACACCTTC. Translated: CASTHVAGVGYGYTF.

This clone has more than one count but fewer than ten. V and J are TRBV3-1 (or the pseudogene TRBV3-2) and TRBJ1-6; 9 nucleotides match TRBD1. Germline CDR1 LGHDT, CDR2 YNNKEL (reference sequence). The CDR3 has 14 amino acids. V lost 3 bases, J lost 7 bases, and 1 base stayed unmatched. In DNA, the CDR3 is TGTGCCAGCAGCCACACAGGGGGCAATTCACCCCTCCACTTT. It specifies CASSHTGGNSPLHF.

The chain employs TRBV30 and TRBJ1-4; 9 bases line up with TRBD1. Germline values: CDR1 GTSNPN, CDR2 SVGIG (reference sequence). V was pared by 7 bases and J by 10 bases, with 10 bases of the junction left unmatched. The CDR3 is 13 residues long. The CDR3 DNA is TGTGCCTTCGCAGACAGGGGGTTCGGAAAACTGTTTTTT. Translation gives CAFADRGFGKLFF.

The rearrangement links TRBV28 to TRBJ1-1, with 9 bases matching TRBD1. This CDR3 region has 15 residues. CDR1 MDHEN and CDR2 SYDVKM come from the germline V gene. Trimming removed 6 bases from V and 4 bases from J; junction bases left unmatched: 9. CDR3 bases: TGTGCCAGCAGCATCTTAGGGACAGGGCGCACTGAAGCTTTCTTT. Residues: CASSILGTGRTEAFF.

This clone appeared a single time. V usage is TRBV4-1 and J usage is TRBJ2-3; TRBD2 agrees at 11 bases. Germline V gene sequence: CDR1 MGHRA, CDR2 YSYEKL. The CDR3 contains 19 residues. J was trimmed by 5 bases and V by 2 bases; bases with no gene match: 15. CDR3 nucleotide sequence: TGCGCCAGCAGCCAACTCATTCTCGGACTAGCGGGTGATCAAGATACGCAGTATTTT. It specifies CASSQLILGLAGDQDTQYF.

The chain combines TRBV6-2 or TRBV6-3 with TRBJ2-3; a weak D match, TRBD2 (5 bases). The CDR3 is made up of 13 amino acids. V lost 4 bases and J 1 base, leaving 6 bases between the germline ends. The V gene's germline CDR1 is MNHEY and CDR2 SVGEGT. The CDR3 protein is CASSFSGTDTQYF. DNA for the CDR3: TGTGCCAGCAGTTTTAGCGGCACAGATACGCAGTATTTT.

V usage is TRBV5-4 and J usage is TRBJ2-1; 7 bases are shared with TRBD2. V lost 1 base and J lost 3; bases outside the gene matches: 4. In germline, CDR1 is SGHNT, CDR2 YYREEE (reference sequence). This CDR3 has 15 amino acids. The DNA for the CDR3 is TGTGCCAGCAGCTTGCGACTAGCTGGCTACAATGAGCAGTTCTTC. Translating gives CASSLRLAGYNEQFF. The whole variable domain, remainder taken from reference TRBV5-4 and TRBJ2-1, is ETGVTQSPTHLIKTRGQQVTLRCSSQSGHNTVSWYQQALGQGPQFIFQYYREEENGRGNFPPRFSGLQFPNYSSELNVNALELDDSALYLCASSLRLAGYNEQFFGPGTRLTVL.

The chain couples TRBV28 to TRBJ2-2; TRBD2 matches 14 bases. Germline CDR1 is MDHEN and CDR2 is SYDVKM. The length of the CDR3 is 21 residues. V lost 6 bases and J lost 3; bases outside the gene matches: 18. As DNA, the CDR3 is TGTGCCAGCAGCACAGACCCGGGACTAGCGGGAGCCGGACGGGACACCGGGGAGCTGTTTTTT. This encodes CASSTDPGLAGAGRDTGELFF.

The gene calls are TRBV12-5 and TRBJ2-3, with 10 bases matching TRBD2. Germline values: CDR1 LGHNT, CDR2 FRNRAP. With 0 bases clipped from V and 3 bases from J, the junction kept 9 bases outside the gene matches. This CDR3 has 18 amino acids. As DNA, the CDR3 is TGTGCTAGTGGTTTGGTCAGGGAGGCTAGCGGGAGAACAGATACGCAGTATTTT. Protein product: CASGLVREASGRTDTQYF. The variable domain in full, completed from reference TRBV12-5 and TRBJ2-3, reads DARVTQTPRHKVTEMGQEVTMRCQPILGHNTVFWYRQTMMQGLELLAYFRNRAPLDDSGMPKDRFSAEMPDATLATLKIQPSEPRDSAVYFCASGLVREASGRTDTQYFGPGTRLTVL.

The chain uses TRBV6-5 and TRBJ1-1; TRBD1 agrees at 8 bases. The CDR3 extends over 14 amino acids. V lost 3 bases and J lost 5; bases outside the gene matches: 5. The V gene's germline CDR1 is MNHEY and CDR2 SVGAGI. The CDR3 DNA follows: TGTGCCAGCAGTTATTCAGGGGGCGAAACTGAAGCTTTCTTT. Translating it yields CASSYSGGETEAFF.

This clone was found once. V and J are TRBV5-6 and TRBJ1-1; tentative D call: TRBD1 (5 bases). Germline values: CDR1 SGHDT, CDR2 YYEEEE. The V end was cut by 3 bases, the J end by 1 base, with 10 bases between. The CDR3 consists of 14 residues. CDR3 nucleotide sequence: TGTGCCAGCAGCTGGGAGGGGACGAACACTGAAGCTTTCTTT. Translated: CASSWEGTNTEAFF.

The J gene is TRBJ1-5, the V gene TRBV15; perhaps TRBD1 as D (6 bases). Trimming removed 3 bases from V and 0 bases from J, with 9 bases in between. This CDR3 region has 15 residues. Per the germline V gene, CDR1 is LNHNV and CDR2 is YYDKDF (reference sequence). The CDR3 is CATSSQGFSNQPQHF. Here the CDR3 DNA reads TGTGCCACCAGCAGTCAGGGGTTTAGCAATCAGCCCCAGCATTTT.

In nucleotides, the CDR3 is TGTGCCAGCTCACCAGGGACTAGCGGGAGACACGAGCAGTACTTC. Its translation: CASSPGTSGRHEQYF. V and J are TRBV18 and TRBJ2-7, with 14 bases matching TRBD2. Germline-derived CDR1 and CDR2 are KGHSH and LQKENI. The V and J ends lost 2 bases and 5 bases, in that order; junction bases with no gene match: 2. The CDR3 is 15 residues long.